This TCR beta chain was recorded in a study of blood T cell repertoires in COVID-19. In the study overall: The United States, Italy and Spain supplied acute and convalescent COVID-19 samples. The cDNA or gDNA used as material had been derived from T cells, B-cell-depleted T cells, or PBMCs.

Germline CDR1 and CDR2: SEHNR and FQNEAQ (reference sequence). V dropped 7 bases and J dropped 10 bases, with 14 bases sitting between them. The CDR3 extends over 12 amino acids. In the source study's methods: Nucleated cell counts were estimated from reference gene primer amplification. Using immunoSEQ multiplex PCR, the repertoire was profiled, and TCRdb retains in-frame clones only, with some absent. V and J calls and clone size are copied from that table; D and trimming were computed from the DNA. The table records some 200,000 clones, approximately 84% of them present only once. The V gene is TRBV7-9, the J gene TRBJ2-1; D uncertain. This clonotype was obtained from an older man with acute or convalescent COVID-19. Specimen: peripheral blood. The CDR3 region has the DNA TGTGCCAGCACCCCAGGAACCGGCGAGCAGTTCTTC. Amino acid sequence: CASTPGTGEQFF.